This TCR beta chain was retrieved from a study of cytomegalovirus exposure and HLA in healthy donors. PCR used 60 Vbeta primers and 13 Jbeta primers. Some clones are missing from TCRdb's copy, which holds only in-frame ones; the method was immunoSEQ multiplex PCR. The sample contains 100,000 to 140,000 clones, 70% to 80% of which appear only once. Per germline, CDR1 SNHLY and CDR2 FYNNEI. The CDR3 extends over 13 amino acids. V lost 8 bases and J lost 4, with 12 bases in between. What was sequenced was PBMCs. The rearrangement links TRBV2 to TRBJ1-5; D ambiguous. This TCR derives from a man between 18 and 35 years old in good health and CMV-seronegative. Here the CDR3 DNA reads TGTGCCAGCCAGCTAGACGGGAATCAGCCCCAGCATTTT. This translates into CASQLDGNQPQHF.